This T cell receptor (beta chain) was profiled in a study of beta chain features in type 1 diabetes. TCRB transcripts that were expressed got sequenced, as all of the isolated RNA had been reverse transcribed. Data came from immunoSEQ multiplex PCR; TCRdb stores just in-frame clones and leaves some out. Of 680,000 or so clones in the sample, 15% to 18% were seen once. Study conclusions and caveats: Insertions at VDJ junctions were less frequent in type 1 diabetes patients. These patients also deleted more nucleotides at the same junctions.

Comments on this clone: Its specificity is not known.

The V gene end was trimmed by 5 bases and the J gene end by 1 base; junction bases not matched to a gene: 6. CDR3 length: 15 residues. The germline V gene has CDR1 MDHEN and CDR2 SYDVKM. The clonotype comes from a man between 18 and 29 years old in good health. The sequencing sample was made of naive CD4+ T cells from blood. J is TRBJ1-1 and V is TRBV28; 8 bases are a match to TRBD1. CDR3 sequence reads: CASSPRGTGNTEAFF. Written as DNA, the CDR3 is TGTGCCAGCAGTCCCCGAGGGACAGGGAACACTGAAGCTTTCTTT. The complete variable domain, with remaining parts taken from reference TRBV28 and TRBJ1-1, reads DVKVTQSSRYLVKRTGEKVFLECVQDMDHENMFWYRQDPGLGLRLIYFSYDVKMKEKGDIPEGYSVSREKKERFSLILESASTNQTSMYLCASSPRGTGNTEAFFGQGTRLTVV.